The rows below give T cell receptor beta chains drawn from one sample of a study of blood T cell repertoires in COVID-19. Sequencing was performed with immunoSEQ multiplex PCR; in TCRdb, only in-frame clones are kept and a portion is missing. The data contain about 70,000 clones, 79% of them singletons. The sequencing sample was made of peripheral blood. The receptors come from a woman in her sixties or seventies with acute or convalescent COVID-19. Each CDR3 is given with its conserved first and last residue. The D gene is left open where the match is weak. Size is stated for part of the rows, as once, few or many counts, or as a class when the clone is expanded.

abundance: .
j_gene: TRBJ1-4
v_gene: TRBV14
d_gene: TRBD1
CDR3aa: CASSQQGAGEKLFF
CDR3nt: TGTGCCAGCAGCCAACAGGGGGCCGGGGAAAAACTGTTTTTT

abundance: once
j_gene: TRBJ2-1
v_gene: TRBV19
d_gene: .
CDR3aa: CASSVDLSSYNEQFF
CDR3nt: TGTGCCAGTAGTGTGGACTTGAGCTCCTACAATGAGCAGTTCTTC

abundance: few
j_gene: TRBJ1-3
v_gene: TRBV28
d_gene: TRBD1
CDR3aa: CASSPQGTAGGRDTIYF
CDR3nt: TGTGCCAGCAGTCCGCAAGGAACGGCAGGGGGCAGGGACACCATATATTTT

abundance: .
j_gene: TRBJ1-6
v_gene: TRBV4-1
d_gene: .
CDR3aa: CASSQVATAGSPLHF
CDR3nt: TGCGCCAGCAGCCAAGTGGCGACAGCAGGTTCACCCCTCCACTTT

abundance: .
j_gene: TRBJ1-1
v_gene: TRBV2
d_gene: TRBD1
CDR3aa: CAIRDRGMAFF
CDR3nt: TGTGCCATCCGGGACAGGGGTATGGCTTTCTTT

abundance: .
j_gene: TRBJ2-5
v_gene: TRBV5-1
d_gene: TRBD2
CDR3aa: CASSLGGGAEETQYF
CDR3nt: TGCGCCAGCAGCTTAGGCGGGGGGGCCGAAGAGACCCAGTACTTC

abundance: .
j_gene: TRBJ1-1
v_gene: TRBV6-5
d_gene: .
CDR3aa: CASSYTGNPEAFF
CDR3nt: TGTGCCAGCAGTTACACAGGGAATCCCGAAGCTTTCTTT

abundance: .
j_gene: TRBJ2-7
v_gene: TRBV7-2
d_gene: .
CDR3aa: CASSLTGYEQYF
CDR3nt: TGTGCCAGCAGCTTAACGGGGTACGAGCAGTACTTC

abundance: .
j_gene: TRBJ1-5
v_gene: TRBV9
d_gene: .
CDR3aa: CASSPLVAEWGNQPQHF
CDR3nt: TGTGCCAGCAGCCCCCTGGTCGCGGAGTGGGGCAATCAGCCCCAGCATTTT

abundance: .
j_gene: TRBJ2-1
v_gene: TRBV3-1/TRBV3-2
d_gene: TRBD2
CDR3aa: CASSQMRRGEVGEQFF
CDR3nt: TGTGCCAGCAGCCAAATGAGGCGGGGGGAGGTTGGAGAGCAGTTCTTC

abundance: .
j_gene: TRBJ2-2
v_gene: TRBV19
d_gene: .
CDR3aa: CASSYRVGDTGELFF
CDR3nt: TGTGCCAGTAGTTACAGGGTTGGGGACACCGGGGAGCTGTTTTTT

abundance: .
j_gene: TRBJ2-3
v_gene: TRBV19
d_gene: TRBD1
CDR3aa: CASRDTGAIADTQYF
CDR3nt: TGTGCCAGTAGGGATACAGGGGCTATCGCAGATACGCAGTATTTT

abundance: .
j_gene: TRBJ2-1
v_gene: TRBV5-4
d_gene: TRBD2
CDR3aa: CASSFSGSSYNEQFF
CDR3nt: TGTGCCAGCAGCTTCAGCGGGAGCTCCTACAATGAGCAGTTCTTC

abundance: .
j_gene: TRBJ1-2
v_gene: TRBV4-1
d_gene: .
CDR3aa: CASSQEAEQDGGYTF
CDR3nt: TGCGCCAGCAGCCAAGAGGCCGAACAGGATGGGGGCTACACCTTC

abundance: .
j_gene: TRBJ2-2
v_gene: TRBV12-3/TRBV12-4
d_gene: .
CDR3aa: CASSFQEPGELFF
CDR3nt: TGTGCCAGCAGTTTTCAAGAGCCCGGGGAGCTGTTTTTT

abundance: many
j_gene: TRBJ2-1
v_gene: TRBV11-2
d_gene: TRBD1
CDR3aa: CASSFGQGREQFF
CDR3nt: TGTGCCAGCAGCTTCGGACAGGGCCGTGAGCAGTTCTTC

abundance: .
j_gene: TRBJ2-1
v_gene: TRBV10-1
d_gene: TRBD1
CDR3aa: CASSRTGFTNEQFF
CDR3nt: TGCGCCAGCTCTAGGACAGGGTTTACAAATGAGCAGTTCTTC

abundance: .
j_gene: TRBJ1-4
v_gene: TRBV5-6
d_gene: .
CDR3aa: CASSFPSMRTVNEKLFF
CDR3nt: TGTGCCAGCAGCTTCCCTTCGATGCGGACAGTCAATGAAAAACTGTTTTTT

abundance: .
j_gene: TRBJ2-1
v_gene: TRBV29-1
d_gene: TRBD1
CDR3aa: CSVGGGTGDNEQFF
CDR3nt: TGCAGCGTTGGAGGGGGGACAGGGGACAATGAGCAGTTCTTC

abundance: .
j_gene: TRBJ2-3
v_gene: TRBV19
d_gene: TRBD2
CDR3aa: CASRTSGGSDTQYF
CDR3nt: TGTGCCAGTAGGACTAGCGGGGGGTCAGATACGCAGTATTTT

abundance: .
j_gene: TRBJ1-1
v_gene: TRBV7-9
d_gene: TRBD1
CDR3aa: CASSLQDRMNTEAFF
CDR3nt: TGTGCCAGCAGCTTACAGGACAGGATGAACACTGAAGCTTTCTTT

abundance: .
j_gene: TRBJ2-2
v_gene: TRBV7-9
d_gene: .
CDR3aa: CASSLRQLTGELFF
CDR3nt: TGTGCCAGCAGCCTTCGTCAGTTAACCGGGGAGCTGTTTTTT

abundance: .
j_gene: TRBJ2-1
v_gene: TRBV7-2
d_gene: TRBD2
CDR3aa: CASSELRASGAYNEQFF
CDR3nt: TGTGCCAGCAGCGAACTCAGGGCTAGCGGGGCTTACAATGAGCAGTTCTTC

abundance: .
j_gene: TRBJ2-7
v_gene: TRBV27
d_gene: .
CDR3aa: CASSPFGAGNEQYF
CDR3nt: TGTGCCAGCAGTCCCTTTGGGGCAGGGAACGAGCAGTACTTC

abundance: .
j_gene: TRBJ2-7
v_gene: TRBV9
d_gene: TRBD1
CDR3aa: CASSVEGQGTYEQYF
CDR3nt: TGTGCCAGCAGCGTAGAGGGACAGGGGACCTACGAGCAGTACTTC

abundance: .
j_gene: TRBJ1-5
v_gene: TRBV19
d_gene: TRBD1
CDR3aa: CASSPHGQGEGQPQHF
CDR3nt: TGTGCCAGTAGCCCACATGGACAGGGGGAGGGCCAGCCCCAGCATTTT

abundance: .
j_gene: TRBJ1-5
v_gene: TRBV28
d_gene: .
CDR3aa: CAIRRGAEPQHF
CDR3nt: TGTGCCATCCGACGGGGAGCGGAGCCCCAGCATTTT

abundance: .
j_gene: TRBJ1-4
v_gene: TRBV4-2
d_gene: .
CDR3aa: CASSQVQKGAALKEKLFF
CDR3nt: TGTGCCAGCAGCCAAGTCCAAAAAGGGGCCGCCCTCAAGGAAAAACTGTTTTTT

abundance: few
j_gene: TRBJ2-1
v_gene: TRBV9
d_gene: .
CDR3aa: CASSTKARTVHEQFF
CDR3nt: TGTGCCAGCAGCACGAAGGCTAGGACAGTTCATGAGCAGTTCTTC

abundance: .
j_gene: TRBJ2-3
v_gene: TRBV11-2
d_gene: TRBD2
CDR3aa: CASSLEGGGVDTQYF
CDR3nt: TGTGCCAGCAGCTTAGAGGGCGGGGGAGTGGATACGCAGTATTTT

abundance: .
j_gene: TRBJ1-6
v_gene: TRBV9
d_gene: .
CDR3aa: CASSVVGQGGSPLHF
CDR3nt: TGTGCCAGCAGCGTAGTCGGGCAGGGAGGTTCACCCCTCCACTTT

abundance: .
j_gene: TRBJ2-7
v_gene: TRBV10-3
d_gene: TRBD2
CDR3aa: CAISDHGPRGGRVYEQYF
CDR3nt: TGTGCCATCAGTGACCACGGCCCGCGGGGGGGAAGGGTCTACGAGCAGTACTTC

abundance: .
j_gene: TRBJ1-1
v_gene: TRBV2
d_gene: .
CDR3aa: CASTIARPSQWNTEAFF
CDR3nt: TGTGCCAGCACCATAGCCCGACCCAGCCAGTGGAACACTGAAGCTTTCTTT

abundance: .
j_gene: TRBJ1-1
v_gene: TRBV30
d_gene: .
CDR3aa: CAWRPNMPVLLNTEAFF
CDR3nt: TGTGCCTGGAGGCCGAATATGCCAGTTTTATTGAACACTGAAGCTTTCTTT

abundance: once
j_gene: TRBJ2-3
v_gene: TRBV11-2
d_gene: .
CDR3aa: CASSLVSPPRDTQYF
CDR3nt: TGTGCCAGCAGCTTAGTGTCCCCTCCTCGGGATACGCAGTATTTT

abundance: .
j_gene: TRBJ2-7
v_gene: TRBV5-1
d_gene: .
CDR3aa: CASSLTQRGAFWYEQYF
CDR3nt: TGCGCCAGCAGCTTGACCCAACGGGGGGCGTTCTGGTACGAGCAGTACTTC